This record looks at one TCR beta chain sequence and its context. The CDR3 totals 15 residues. Germline trimming cut 3 bases from V and 4 bases from J; bases unmatched to any gene: 8. The germline V gene has CDR1 MGHRA and CDR2 YSYEKL. Per the original methods: Amplification of reference gene primers provided the estimated nucleated cell counts. Assay: immunoSEQ multiplex PCR; the TCRdb copy retains only in-frame clones and omits some. V and J calls and clone size are those listed in that table; D and trimming were worked out from the DNA. The table lists about 94,000 clones, 84% of them singletons, with around 5.8% in the top ten. These data originate in a study of blood T cell repertoires in COVID-19. About the research overall: There were acute and convalescent COVID-19 samples, and they came from the United States, Italy and Spain. Nucleic acid was either cDNA or gDNA, and it came from T cells, B-cell-depleted T cells, or PBMCs.

V usage is TRBV4-1 and J usage is TRBJ1-1, with TRBD1 identical over 7 bases. The sample consisted of peripheral blood. This TCR was sampled from a man in his sixties with acute or convalescent COVID-19. This CDR3 reads CASSHPSTGATEAFF. The CDR3 DNA follows: TGCGCCAGCAGCCACCCGTCAACAGGGGCCACTGAAGCTTTCTTT.